This entry concerns a single T cell receptor beta chain. Its antigen remains unidentified. The sample is drawn from a study of cytomegalovirus exposure and HLA in healthy donors. General study points: Presence/absence analyses assumed roughly uniform sequencing depth across donors. For most subjects, TCR beta sequences were reported to predict HLA-A and HLA-B alleles with accuracy.

The germline V gene has CDR1 MDHEN and CDR2 SYDVKM. The CDR3 has 11 residues. Trimming removed 2 bases from V and 8 bases from J, with 6 bases in between. Primers for the PCR totalled 60 Vbeta and 13 Jbeta. Method: immunoSEQ multiplex PCR; TCRdb's copy keeps in-frame clones and lacks some. This table lists 130,000 to 150,000 clones. Despite likely unrecorded immune exposures, the donors were nominally healthy at the time of sampling. Specimen: PBMCs. The chain carries TRBV28 and TRBJ1-1; D gene unclear. This clonotype was sampled from a man in his forties in good health and CMV-seronegative. The CDR3 region has the DNA TGTGCCAGCAGTTTAACCAGGGAAGCTTTCTTT. Translated, it gives CASSLTREAFF.